These T cell receptor beta chains were read from a single sample in a study of multiple sclerosis patients with progressive multifocal leukoencephalopathy. The data were produced by immunoSEQ multiplex PCR, yet TCRdb's version contains in-frame clones alone and is incomplete. The sample holds more than 30,000 clones, 87% seen once. Material: PBMCs, obtained from a patient treated with natalizumab. Receptor source: a woman aged 40 to 50 with progressive multifocal leukoencephalopathy. CDR3s leave out the opening cysteine and the closing phenylalanine or tryptophan. Fields, in order: J gene, clone size, V gene, CDR3 protein. Expanded clones are given a class, and other clones once, few, many or no size at all.

TRBJ2-3,once,TRBV6-6,ASSYPGVDTQY
TRBJ1-5,.,TRBV10-2,ASSEQGGNNQPQH
TRBJ2-1,.,TRBV21-1,ASSRLLLHHSDNEQF
.,.,TRBV7-2,ASSSGQGPYEQY
TRBJ1-1,.,TRBV10-1,ASSRDSSNTEAF
TRBJ2-7,.,TRBV2,ASCRDRSYEQY
TRBJ1-6,.,TRBV5-4,ASSLGQGGNSPLH
TRBJ1-5,.,TRBV7-6,ASSRSPNSDQPQH
TRBJ2-7,.,TRBV7-8,ASSVGQGGYEQY
TRBJ2-3,.,TRBV7-2,ASSLTAASTDTQY
TRBJ1-5,.,TRBV5-1,ASSLLADSQPQH
TRBJ2-1,.,TRBV4-1,ASSQADFWSYSYNEQF
TRBJ1-5,.,TRBV19,ASSPRVSRGAQPQH
TRBJ2-1,.,TRBV5-6,ASSFRSSYNEQF
TRBJ1-5,.,TRBV10-3,AISDRQGKKDQPQH
TRBJ2-3,.,TRBV7-2,ASSITGTTSTDTQY
TRBJ1-2,.,TRBV28,ASSSQAYGYT
TRBJ2-7,.,TRBV10-1,ASSERDRGDYEQY
TRBJ2-7,.,TRBV14,ASSPGLLLSDEQY
TRBJ2-3,.,TRBV15,ATSRENLAGGVTDTQY
TRBJ1-4,.,TRBV30,AWNGGADEKLF
TRBJ1-5,once,TRBV19,ASSMGSNQPQH
TRBJ2-7,once,TRBV5-1,ASSRDNSGLRGEQY
TRBJ2-1,.,TRBV6-1,ASSPGTEQF
TRBJ1-2,.,TRBV5-1,ASSLAGSENYGYT
TRBJ2-7,.,TRBV7-2,ASTKDKDRAYEQY
TRBJ2-7,.,TRBV2,ASTGDAGQQPS
TRBJ1-2,few,TRBV6-4,ASRDPSRGGYT
TRBJ1-6,.,TRBV4-3,ASSQDRGNSPLH
TRBJ1-3,.,TRBV5-1,ASSPNRADSGNTIY
TRBJ2-7,few,TRBV11-3,ASSPCGGANEQY
TRBJ1-6,.,TRBV5-4,ASSLTGPGSPLH
TRBJ2-5,.,TRBV6-6,ASSWTGRETQY
TRBJ1-1,.,TRBV19,ASSGWTGQMNTEAF
TRBJ1-2,once,TRBV5-6,ASSLPGNYGYT
TRBJ1-3,.,TRBV18,ASSPASPGQGARNTIY
TRBJ1-3,.,TRBV7-9,ASSLQGAGGNTIY
TRBJ1-2,.,TRBV20-1,SATHTNGYT
TRBJ2-1,.,TRBV27,ASSLFAGGNNEQF
TRBJ2-2,.,TRBV10-3,AISAGQKNPELF
TRBJ2-2,.,TRBV6-1,ASSERQGAYGELF
TRBJ1-2,.,TRBV6-1,ASSEASGFYGYT
TRBJ1-5,.,TRBV5-5,ASSQDSTGPQH
.,.,TRBV5-3,ARSFRTGWPRDYEQY
TRBJ2-1,.,TRBV5-1,ASRLERETNEQF
TRBJ2-3,.,TRBV9,ASNSRGGGADTQY
TRBJ2-2,.,TRBV19,ASTGQGLHRSYTGELF
TRBJ1-4,.,TRBV5-1,ASSGGRTGFEKLF
.,.,TRBV4-1,ASSQESNSYEQY